The 32 T cell receptor beta chains below all came from one sample that was sequenced in a study of somatic mutations in cytotoxic T cells in rheumatoid arthritis. Data came from immunoSEQ multiplex PCR; TCRdb stores just in-frame clones and leaves some out. The table records about 18,000 clones, around 63% of them present only once. Sequencing was carried out using CD8+ T cells sorted from blood. The origin of the receptors is an adult with rheumatoid arthritis.

The rearrangement joins TRBV5-8 to TRBJ2-7; 9 bases line up with TRBD1. The CDR3 sequence is 15 residues long. Germline V lookup: CDR1 SGHTS, CDR2 YDEGEE. V was clipped by 1 base and J by 7 bases; unmatched bases: 9. The CDR3 DNA reads TGTGCCAGCAGCTTGTGGGGGACAGGGATGGAAGAGCAGTACTTC. Protein sequence: CASSLWGTGMEEQYF.

The chain recombines TRBV19 with TRBJ2-4, with D maybe TRBD2 (7 bases). Germline V CDR1 and CDR2: LNHDA, SQIVND (reference sequence). The CDR3 sequence is 16 residues long. V was pared by 8 bases and J by 3 bases, with 20 bases between. CDR3 nucleotides: TGTGCCAGTCAATGGCGGGGGCCCCCGAGCAAAAACATTCAGTACTTC. It translates to CASQWRGPPSKNIQYF.

The chain combines TRBV6-5 with TRBJ2-5, with D tentatively TRBD1 or TRBD2 (6 bases each). The length of the CDR3 is 14 residues. The germline V gene encodes CDR1 MNHEY and CDR2 SVGAGI. The germline V and J ends were trimmed by 6 bases and 5 bases, with 16 bases remaining between them. Here the CDR3 DNA reads TGTGCCAGCAGGGGGGGCAGGGGTTCGGAGACCCAGTACTTC. It codes for CASRGGRGSETQYF.

The chain carries TRBV4-3 and TRBJ1-2, with D possibly TRBD1 on 5 matching bases. This CDR3 has 16 residues. Trimming shortened V by 1 base and J by 4 bases, and 16 bases separated the two germline ends. Per germline, CDR1 LGHNA and CDR2 YSLEER. Here the CDR3 reads CASSQATVLPLYGYTF. In DNA form, the CDR3 reads TGCGCCAGCAGCCAAGCGACAGTCCTACCCCTCTATGGCTACACCTTC.

The chain joins TRBV29-1 to TRBJ1-2; 10 positions match TRBD1. Germline V gene sequence: CDR1 SQVTM, CDR2 ANQGSEA. J gave up 5 bases and V 3 bases, and 3 bases lay outside the gene matches. This CDR3 is 13 amino acids long. CDR3 nucleotides: TGCAGCGTTGAGGGACAGGGGTGGTATGGCTACACCTTC. It is translated as CSVEGQGWYGYTF.

This sequence joins TRBV4-3 and TRBJ2-7, with 8 bases aligning to TRBD1. V lost 3 bases, J lost 0 bases, and 4 bases stayed unmatched. Germline lookup yields CDR1 LGHNA and CDR2 YSLEER. The CDR3 has 15 residues. CDR3 in amino acids: CASSHTQGASYEQYF. CDR3 DNA: TGCGCCAGCAGCCATACTCAGGGGGCCTCCTACGAGCAGTACTTC.

The J gene is TRBJ2-3, the V gene TRBV6-5, with 8 bases that match TRBD1. The junction had 8 bases not matched to a gene; V was cut back by 5 bases and J by 4 bases. The CDR3 has 15 residues. Germline CDR1 is MNHEY and CDR2 is SVGAGI. CDR3 amino acids: CASSNGQGFADTQYF. The CDR3 nucleotides are TGTGCCAGCAGTAACGGACAGGGTTTCGCAGATACGCAGTATTTT.

The rearrangement joins TRBV7-6 to TRBJ2-1; 10 bases are shared with TRBD2. The CDR3 has 18 residues. The ends lost 2 bases at V and 8 bases at J; junction bases unmatched: 15. The germline CDR1 and CDR2 sequences are SGHVS and FNYEAQ. This CDR3 reads CASSLNSAAGGPIDEQFF. CDR3 coding DNA: TGTGCCAGCAGCTTAAACTCAGCAGCGGGGGGGCCTATCGATGAGCAGTTCTTC.

The chain links TRBV6-5 to TRBJ2-7, with 8 positions matching TRBD1. CDR1 is MNHEY and CDR2 is SVGAGI in the germline V gene. Unmatched junction bases numbered 8, after V lost 4 bases and J lost 6 bases. The CDR3 sequence is 14 residues long. CDR3 DNA sequence: TGTGCCAGCAGTTCGTACCAGGGGGCGGTCGAGCAGTACTTC. It encodes CASSSYQGAVEQYF.

The chain carries TRBV18 and TRBJ2-7, with D perhaps matching TRBD2 (5 bases). Germline V CDR1 and CDR2: KGHSH, LQKENI. This CDR3 spans 13 amino acids. The V end was cut by 6 bases, the J end by 2 bases, with 11 bases between. CDR3 in amino acids: CASSTGNPYEQYF. CDR3 bases: TGTGCCAGCTCTACGGGAAACCCCTACGAGCAGTACTTC.

The chain combines TRBV7-9 with TRBJ2-4; possibly TRBD1 for D (6 bases). The CDR3 totals 14 residues. The germline V gene encodes CDR1 SEHNR and CDR2 FQNEAQ (reference sequence). The V gene lost 5 bases and the J gene lost 6 bases, with 14 bases spanning the gap. The CDR3 region has the DNA TGTGCCAGCAGCCCTAGTTTAGGGGGAAACATTCAGTACTTC. Amino acids: CASSPSLGGNIQYF.

This clone was counted once. The J gene is TRBJ2-2, the V gene TRBV30; either TRBD1 or TRBD2 may supply D (6 bases each). V gave up 0 bases and J gave up 7 bases, with 12 bases separating them. Germline CDR1 reads GTSNPN; CDR2 reads SVGIG (reference sequence). The CDR3 is 14 amino acids. CDR3 region: CAWSVRGQGGELFF. The CDR3 nucleotides read TGTGCCTGGAGTGTACGGGGGCAAGGCGGGGAGCTGTTTTTT.

The chain couples TRBV10-2 to TRBJ2-7; tentatively, D is TRBD1 (6 bases). The germline CDR1 and CDR2 sequences are WSHSY and SAAADI. V was shortened by 10 bases and J by 1 base, with 17 bases between the two germline ends. This CDR3 comprises 14 residues. The CDR3 protein is CAIQGSGPSYEQYF. CDR3 sequence (DNA): TGCGCCATACAGGGTTCGGGACCGTCCTACGAGCAGTACTTC.

V and J are TRBV7-9 and TRBJ2-7, with 9 bases aligning to TRBD1. J was trimmed by 3 bases and V by 5 bases; bases with no gene match: 14. The CDR3 contains 17 residues. The germline CDR1 and CDR2 sequences are SEHNR and FQNEAQ (reference sequence). CDR3 amino acids: CASSPPRGGGQGYEQYF. DNA for the CDR3: TGTGCCAGCAGCCCTCCTCGAGGGGGGGGACAGGGCTACGAGCAGTACTTC.

With regard to this clone: Germline is not matched at one junction end, which may reflect a read error. The chain joins TRBV5-6 to TRBJ2-3; D may be TRBD1 (6 bases). From germline, CDR1 is SGHDT and CDR2 YYEEEE. The CDR3 is made up of 11 amino acids. The CDR3 loop is CASSFSLDRSF. The CDR3 DNA follows: TGTGCCAGCAGCTTCTCGCTTGACAGGTCTTTT.

V and J are TRBV6-6 and TRBJ1-5; D remains unclear. Germline V gene data show CDR1 as MNHNY and CDR2 as SVGAGI (reference sequence). V gave up 1 base and J gave up 7 bases, with 11 bases separating them. This CDR3 has 14 residues. The CDR3, as DNA: TGTGCCAGCAGTTACTTGGGTACTGACCAGCCCCAGCATTTT. It yields the protein CASSYLGTDQPQHF.

There are a few counts of this clone. V and J are TRBV29-1 and TRBJ2-1; D gene ambiguous. The CDR3 loop spans 10 amino acids. V shed 4 bases and J shed 5 bases, with 3 bases lying between them. Germline loops: CDR1 SQVTM, CDR2 ANQGSEA. The chain's CDR3 is CSVVNNEQFF. CDR3 DNA sequence: TGCAGCGTTGTTAACAATGAGCAGTTCTTC.

This chain links TRBV19 with TRBJ1-1; 8 bases line up with TRBD1. V lost 11 bases, J lost 5 bases, and 22 bases stayed unmatched. The CDR3 loop spans 17 amino acids. Per germline, CDR1 LNHDA and CDR2 SQIVND (reference sequence). CDR3 coding DNA: TGTGCCGCTACCCGGCACTGGACAGGGATGAGTGGGACTGAAGCTTTCTTT. This gives the protein CAATRHWTGMSGTEAFF.

The sample holds a few counts of this clone. The J gene is TRBJ1-5, the V gene TRBV27; a weak D match, TRBD1 (5 bases). The length of the CDR3 is 12 residues. V was clipped by 5 bases and J by 5 bases, with 7 bases between them. Germline CDR1 reads MNHEY; CDR2 reads SMNVEV (reference sequence). CDR3 nucleotides: TGTGCCAGCAGTGGGGGGGATCAGCCCCAGCATTTT. Protein sequence: CASSGGDQPQHF.

The chain employs TRBV4-1 and TRBJ2-2; possibly TRBD1 for D (5 bases). Germline V lookup: CDR1 MGHRA, CDR2 YSYEKL. This CDR3 comprises 16 residues. V was pared by 0 bases and J by 5 bases, with 13 bases between. CDR3 DNA sequence: TGCGCCAGCAGCCAAGATAAAGGCAGGGTGACCGGGGAGCTGTTTTTT. Its translation is CASSQDKGRVTGELFF.

This clone was picked up one time. The V gene is TRBV9, the J gene TRBJ2-3; 7 nucleotides align to TRBD1. In germline, CDR1 is SGDLS, CDR2 YYNGEE. J gave up 4 bases and V 4 bases, and 9 bases lay outside the gene matches. The CDR3 has 15 residues. In DNA form, the CDR3 reads TGTGCCAGCAGCCTCTCAGGGACAGAGGCAGATACGCAGTATTTT. Amino acids: CASSLSGTEADTQYF. Combining the CDR3 with reference TRBV9 and TRBJ2-3 gives the whole variable domain DSGVTQTPKHLITATGQRVTLRCSPRSGDLSVYWYQQSLDQGLQFLIQYYNGEERAKGNILERFSAQQFPDLHSELNLSSLELGDSALYFCASSLSGTEADTQYFGPGTRLTVL.

The rearrangement uses TRBV30 and TRBJ1-1; D might be TRBD1 (6 bases). In germline, CDR1 is GTSNPN, CDR2 SVGIG (reference sequence). The CDR3 extends over 14 amino acids. The ends were cut back, 0 bases at V and 5 bases at J, with 13 bases in the middle. Written as DNA, the CDR3 is TGTGCCTGGAGTGTACTGGGGGCCGGAACTGAAGCTTTCTTT. Its translation: CAWSVLGAGTEAFF.

This chain connects TRBV27 to TRBJ1-2, with 7 bases that match TRBD1. This CDR3 contains 16 residues. Trimming at V came to 5 bases and at J to 5 bases, leaving 14 bases not matched to a gene. Germline CDR1 and CDR2: MNHEY and SMNVEV (reference sequence). In nucleotides, the CDR3 is TGTGCCAGCAGTCCGACGGTGGGACAGCCCCTATATGGCTACACCTTC. Translating gives CASSPTVGQPLYGYTF.

This chain joins TRBV7-9 and TRBJ1-2, with D maybe TRBD1 (5 bases). V dropped 2 bases and J dropped 0 bases, with 7 bases sitting between them. The length of the CDR3 is 14 residues. In germline, CDR1 is SEHNR, CDR2 FQNEAQ (reference sequence). This chain's CDR3 is CASSLPGPNYGYTF. CDR3 bases: TGTGCCAGCAGCTTACCGGGGCCTAACTATGGCTACACCTTC.

The V gene is TRBV5-1, the J gene TRBJ1-2; D is possibly TRBD1 (6 bases). Deletions cut 4 bases from V and 4 bases from J, with 14 bases between. The CDR3 is 14 amino acids. Germline V gene data show CDR1 as SGHRS and CDR2 as YFSETQ. The CDR3 reads CASSEQGSGYGYTF. The DNA for the CDR3 is TGCGCCAGCAGCGAACAGGGAAGTGGCTATGGCTACACCTTC.

The V and J genes are TRBV4-3 and TRBJ2-2, with 11 bases that match TRBD1. The CDR3 has 16 residues. The J segment lost 5 bases and the V segment lost 0 bases, leaving 2 bases of the junction unmatched. From germline, CDR1 is LGHNA and CDR2 YSLEER. The CDR3 region has the DNA TGCGCCAGCAGCCAAGAAGGGACAGGGGGAACCGGGGAGCTGTTTTTT. It specifies CASSQEGTGGTGELFF.

The V call is TRBV4-3, the J call TRBJ1-4, with D perhaps matching TRBD1 (5 bases). Germline V gives CDR1 LGHNA, CDR2 YSLEER. Trimming shortened V by 1 base and J by 7 bases, and 10 bases separated the two germline ends. The CDR3 consists of 14 residues. As DNA, the CDR3 is TGCGCCAGCAGCCAAGGGGGGGGGAGTGAAAAACTGTTTTTT. Translated: CASSQGGGSEKLFF.

The chain couples TRBV20-1 to TRBJ2-7, with no clear D. This CDR3 is built from 10 residues. V dropped 0 bases and J dropped 7 bases, with 4 bases sitting between them. Germline V lookup: CDR1 DFQATT, CDR2 SNEGSKA (reference sequence). The CDR3 is CSAREKEQYF. CDR3 sequence (DNA): TGCAGTGCTAGAGAAAAGGAGCAGTACTTC.

The chain links TRBV28 to TRBJ1-2; the match to TRBD1 covers 7 bases. This CDR3 is built from 13 residues. Germline V gene sequence: CDR1 MDHEN, CDR2 SYDVKM. V lost 5 bases, J lost 8 bases, and 8 bases stayed unmatched. CDR3 sequence reads: CASSPMTGRGYTF. CDR3 bases: TGTGCCAGCAGTCCAATGACAGGGCGCGGCTACACCTTC.

The rearrangement joins TRBV2 to TRBJ1-6, with D unclear. V shed 1 base and J shed 0 bases, with 7 bases lying between them. The CDR3 spans 16 residues. Germline loops: CDR1 SNHLY, CDR2 FYNNEI. The CDR3 DNA is TGTGCCAGCAGTGAAGAGGAAAGCTCCTATAATTCACCCCTCCACTTT. Amino acids: CASSEEESSYNSPLHF.

The sample holds a few counts of this clone. The J gene is TRBJ2-3, the V gene TRBV12-1; the table's D call, TRBD2, has no DNA check behind it. TRBV12-1 is listed as a pseudogene. The CDR3 runs 13 residues. CDR3 sequence (DNA): TGTGCCAGCAGCCTCGGGATCACAGATACGCAGTATTTT. Translation gives CASSLGITDTQYF.

V usage is TRBV28 and J usage is TRBJ2-7; tentative D call: TRBD2 (5 bases). Germline loops: CDR1 MDHEN, CDR2 SYDVKM. The CDR3 runs 14 residues. V lost 5 bases, J lost 3 bases, and 14 bases lay in between. In DNA, the CDR3 is TGTGCCAGCAGTGGGGAGTCCGACCTCTACGAGCAGTACTTC. This gives the protein CASSGESDLYEQYF.